What follows are 29 T cell receptor beta chains derived from one specimen sequenced in a study of blood T cell repertoires in COVID-19. TCRdb keeps only in-frame clones here, not all; method: immunoSEQ multiplex PCR. The sample shows roughly 51,000 clones, about nine tenths of them seen only once. The sample comprised peripheral blood. These receptors all stem from a man aged 65 to 79 with acute or convalescent COVID-19.

The rearrangement links TRBV19 to TRBJ1-1; D is undetermined. Germline lookup yields CDR1 LNHDA and CDR2 SQIVND (reference sequence). This CDR3 has 14 residues. V was pared by 5 bases and J by 5 bases, with 15 bases between. The CDR3 spells CASSPRAARTEAFF. The CDR3 DNA reads TGTGCCAGTAGTCCGCGGGCTGCAAGGACTGAAGCTTTCTTT.

This chain joins TRBV5-1 and TRBJ2-3; 8 bases map to TRBD2. Trimming removed 1 base from V and 1 base from J; junction bases left unmatched: 5. CDR1 SGHRS and CDR2 YFSETQ come from the germline V gene. The CDR3 is made up of 16 amino acids. CDR3 bases: TGCGCCAGCAGCTTGAGGCCAGCGGGGGGCACAGATACGCAGTATTTT. Protein sequence: CASSLRPAGGTDTQYF.

The chain combines TRBV4-1 with TRBJ2-7, with 7 bases identical to TRBD1. The germline CDR1 and CDR2 sequences are MGHRA and YSYEKL. Unmatched junction bases numbered 8, after V lost 1 base and J lost 2 bases. CDR3 length: 16 amino acids. The CDR3 nucleotides read TGCGCCAGCAGCCAAGTTTGGCCAGGGGGACCCTACGAGCAGTACTTC. Encoded protein: CASSQVWPGGPYEQYF.

The V call is TRBV2, the J call TRBJ2-1; D call uncertain. This CDR3 spans 14 amino acids. V lost 7 bases and J lost 0, with 10 bases in between. Germline V gives CDR1 SNHLY, CDR2 FYNNEI. Written as DNA, the CDR3 is TGTGCCAGCAACAGCTTAAACTCCTACAATGAGCAGTTCTTC. Encoded protein: CASNSLNSYNEQFF. Together with reference TRBV2 and TRBJ2-1, the CDR3 gives the full variable domain: EPEVTQTPSHQVTQMGQEVILRCVPISNHLYFYWYRQILGQKVEFLVSFYNNEISEKSEIFDDQFSVERPDGSNFTLKIRSTKLEDSAMYFCASNSLNSYNEQFFGPGTRLTVL.

The chain links TRBV18 to TRBJ1-2; D may be TRBD1 (6 bases). The V and J ends lost 3 bases and 7 bases respectively, with 21 bases between them. Germline values: CDR1 KGHSH, CDR2 LQKENI. The CDR3 covers 16 residues. CDR3: CASSPARSGGAGGYTF. In nucleotides, the CDR3 is TGTGCCAGCTCACCGGCGAGGTCGGGGGGCGCCGGTGGCTACACCTTC.

The chain is built from TRBV11-2 and TRBJ1-3, with D possibly being TRBD1 (5 bases). This CDR3 is built from 12 residues. V dropped 7 bases and J dropped 5 bases, with 9 bases sitting between them. CDR1 and CDR2 from the germline V gene are SGHAT and FQNNGV. The DNA for the CDR3 is TGTGCCAGCACCAGACAGAGAAACACCATATATTTT. It specifies CASTRQRNTIYF.

This clone was recorded only once. This chain uses TRBV2 with TRBJ2-7; D ambiguous. The CDR3 loop spans 11 amino acids. V lost 5 bases, J lost 5 bases, and 7 bases lay in between. Germline CDR1 is SNHLY and CDR2 is FYNNEI. CDR3 protein: CASSPQNEQYF. The CDR3 DNA sequence: TGTGCCAGCAGTCCTCAGAACGAGCAGTACTTC.

The V and J genes are TRBV10-3 and TRBJ1-5; TRBD1 matches at 7 bases. V lost 0 bases, J lost 5 bases, and 4 bases stayed unmatched. The CDR3 sequence is 15 residues long. Per the germline V gene, CDR1 is ENHRY and CDR2 is SYGVKD. CDR3 sequence: CAISESGQGDQPQHF. The DNA for the CDR3 is TGTGCCATCAGTGAGTCGGGGCAGGGGGATCAGCCCCAGCATTTT.

The CDR3 bases are TGTGCCAGCAGCTCCGGACTAGCGGGGACCAATGAGCAGTTCTTC. As protein: CASSSGLAGTNEQFF. The V call is TRBV7-3, the J call TRBJ2-1, with 12 positions matching TRBD2. This CDR3 has 15 amino acids. The germline V gene encodes CDR1 SGHTA and CDR2 FQGTGA. V dropped 4 bases and J dropped 6; count of bases not matched to a gene: 4.

The rearrangement links TRBV2 to TRBJ1-2, with 7 bases identical to TRBD1. Germline CDR1 is SNHLY and CDR2 is FYNNEI. This CDR3 spans 15 amino acids. Unmatched junction bases numbered 12, after V lost 7 bases and J lost 4 bases. The CDR3: CASILPTGRGYGYTF. The CDR3 DNA is TGTGCCAGCATCCTCCCGACAGGGCGAGGCTATGGCTACACCTTC. Looking up the rest from reference TRBV2 and TRBJ1-2 gives the full variable domain: EPEVTQTPSHQVTQMGQEVILRCVPISNHLYFYWYRQILGQKVEFLVSFYNNEISEKSEIFDDQFSVERPDGSNFTLKIRSTKLEDSAMYFCASILPTGRGYGYTFGSGTRLTVV.

This sequence joins TRBV30 and TRBJ2-1; 10 positions match TRBD1. V lost 0 bases, J lost 9 bases, and 14 bases stayed unmatched. The germline V gene has CDR1 GTSNPN and CDR2 SVGIG (reference sequence). The CDR3 is 17 amino acids. The DNA of the CDR3 is TGTGCCTGGAGTGTAGAGTTGGGACAGGGGTTCGGTTCTGAGCAGTTCTTC. It translates to CAWSVELGQGFGSEQFF.

The rearrangement joins TRBV6-4 to TRBJ1-1; the D is unclear. Germline assignment: CDR1 MRHNA and CDR2 SNTAGT. CDR3 length: 15 residues. V was shortened by 0 bases and J by 4 bases, with 12 bases between the two germline ends. In nucleotides, the CDR3 is TGTGCCAGCAGTGACTCGAGCGGTGGGTCCACTGAAGCTTTCTTT. Translation: CASSDSSGGSTEAFF.

V gene TRBV5-5 combines with J gene TRBJ1-3, with 7 bases that match TRBD1. This CDR3 region has 19 residues. V dropped 5 bases and J dropped 1; count of bases not matched to a gene: 18. CDR1 is SGHKS, CDR2 YYEKEE, per germline (reference sequence). The CDR3 region has the DNA TGTGCCAGCAGTCCGCATGCTACGGTACAGGGGAGGTCTGGAAACACCATATATTTT. Encoded protein: CASSPHATVQGRSGNTIYF.

This clone was counted only a few times. The chain couples TRBV9 to TRBJ2-7; the D gene is possibly TRBD1 (6 bases). Per germline, CDR1 SGDLS and CDR2 YYNGEE. There are 13 residues in the CDR3. Deletions cut 0 bases from V and 4 bases from J, with 8 bases between. Here the CDR3 reads CASSVGTAYEQYF. In DNA form, the CDR3 reads TGTGCCAGCAGCGTAGGGACAGCTTACGAGCAGTACTTC.

This chain joins TRBV6-2 or TRBV6-3 and TRBJ1-3; D remains ambiguous. Trimming pared 6 bases from V and 2 bases from J, leaving 8 bases between. The CDR3 length is 13 residues. Germline V gene lookup returns CDR1 MNHEY and CDR2 SVGEGT. Here the CDR3 reads CASRPTAGNTIYF. The CDR3 DNA reads TGTGCCAGCAGGCCTACGGCTGGAAACACCATATATTTT.

V and J are TRBV28 and TRBJ1-5, with D perhaps matching TRBD1 (5 bases). The V gene lost 2 bases and the J gene lost 0 bases, with 20 bases spanning the gap. In germline, CDR1 is MDHEN, CDR2 SYDVKM. This CDR3 has 19 amino acids. Here the CDR3 reads CASSLNLDYRSFSNQPQHF. The CDR3 DNA sequence: TGTGCCAGCAGTTTAAATCTGGATTACAGGTCCTTTAGCAATCAGCCCCAGCATTTT.

This chain connects TRBV30 to TRBJ2-1; possible D gene TRBD2, 5 bases. V shed 0 bases and J shed 13 bases, with 10 bases lying between them. Germline V CDR1 and CDR2: GTSNPN, SVGIG (reference sequence). This CDR3 spans 11 amino acids. CDR3: CAWSVQRTQFF. The CDR3 DNA reads as TGTGCCTGGAGTGTACAAAGGACTCAGTTCTTC.

The genes are TRBV2 and TRBJ1-2, with a weak D call TRBD1 (5 bases). V was clipped by 0 bases and J by 3 bases, with 14 bases between them. The V gene's germline CDR1 is SNHLY and CDR2 FYNNEI. The CDR3 is made up of 16 amino acids. The CDR3 protein is CASSEAPAGPDYGYTF. As DNA, the CDR3 is TGTGCCAGCAGTGAAGCACCGGCAGGGCCTGACTATGGCTACACCTTC.

This sequence joins TRBV18 and TRBJ1-1; possibly TRBD1 for D (5 bases). V lost 3 bases to trimming and J lost 11 bases, with 19 bases between them. The CDR3 covers 14 residues. CDR1 is KGHSH, CDR2 LQKENI, per germline. The CDR3 loop is CASSPGTEKLWAFF. The CDR3 nucleotides are TGTGCCAGCTCACCCGGGACTGAAAAGCTATGGGCTTTCTTT.

The genes are TRBV28 and TRBJ2-2; 10 bases map to TRBD2. V lost 6 bases and J lost 1; bases outside the gene matches: 5. The germline CDR1 and CDR2 sequences are MDHEN and SYDVKM. The CDR3 contains 16 residues. The CDR3: CASRLLAGENTGELFF. The CDR3 coding sequence is TGTGCCAGCAGGTTGCTAGCGGGGGAGAACACCGGGGAGCTGTTTTTT.

The V call is TRBV27, the J call TRBJ1-1, with D perhaps TRBD1 (5 bases). From germline, CDR1 is MNHEY and CDR2 SMNVEV (reference sequence). V lost 5 bases and J lost 3, with 22 bases in between. The CDR3 consists of 17 residues. The CDR3 DNA sequence: TGTGCCAGCAGTCCCATATTCCCGGGGGAGGGATACACTGAAGCTTTCTTT. Amino acids: CASSPIFPGEGYTEAFF.

This sequence joins TRBV27 and TRBJ2-7, with 9 bases that match TRBD2. V was clipped by 7 bases and J by 5 bases; unmatched bases: 9. Germline V gene data show CDR1 as MNHEY and CDR2 as SMNVEV (reference sequence). The CDR3 is 14 amino acids. CDR3 sequence (DNA): TGTGCCAGCACCCCGGCGACTAGCGGCCACGAGCAGTACTTC. As protein: CASTPATSGHEQYF.

V is TRBV5-1 and J is TRBJ1-2; 7 bases match TRBD1. Unmatched junction bases numbered 0, after V lost 0 bases and J lost 4 bases. Germline V gives CDR1 SGHRS, CDR2 YFSETQ. The CDR3 runs to 13 residues. The CDR3 DNA reads TGCGCCAGCAGCTTGGCAGGGGGCTATGGCTACACCTTC. As protein: CASSLAGGYGYTF.

The rearrangement joins TRBV5-6 to TRBJ2-7; D possibly corresponds to TRBD2 (6 bases). Germline-derived CDR1 and CDR2 are SGHDT and YYEEEE. The germline V and J ends were trimmed by 4 bases and 4 bases, with 15 bases remaining between them. The CDR3 runs 14 residues. Here the CDR3 reads CASSKRTTPYEQYF. The CDR3 DNA reads TGTGCCAGCAGCAAAAGGACTACCCCTTACGAGCAGTACTTC.

The V call is TRBV30, the J call TRBJ2-7, with a weak D call TRBD2 (5 bases). Germline V CDR1 and CDR2: GTSNPN, SVGIG (reference sequence). CDR3 length equals 17 residues. Trimming stripped 0 bases from V and 2 bases from J, with 20 bases between. The CDR3 sequence is CAWSVWFGKGYPYEQYF. In DNA form, the CDR3 reads TGTGCCTGGAGTGTATGGTTCGGGAAGGGTTATCCCTACGAGCAGTACTTC. The full variable domain, rest sourced from reference TRBV30 and TRBJ2-7, is SQTIHQWPATLVQPVGSPLSLECTVEGTSNPNLYWYRQAAGRGLQLLFYSVGIGQISSEVPQNLSASRPQDRQFILSSKKLLLSDSGFYLCAWSVWFGKGYPYEQYFGPGTRLTVT.

J is TRBJ2-1 and V is TRBV29-1, with 12 bases aligning to TRBD2. This CDR3 contains 16 residues. Germline CDR1 reads SQVTM; CDR2 reads ANQGSEA. Unmatched junction bases numbered 6, after V lost 4 bases and J lost 2 bases. CDR3 DNA: TGCAGCGTTGTTCTAGCGGGGGGGAAAACCTACAATGAGCAGTTCTTC. Its translation is CSVVLAGGKTYNEQFF.

The gene calls are TRBV3-1 (or the pseudogene TRBV3-2) and TRBJ2-6, with D perhaps matching TRBD2 (5 bases). Germline CDR1 is LGHDT and CDR2 is YNNKEL (reference sequence). This CDR3 is built from 17 residues. V lost 0 bases to trimming and J lost 2 bases, with 11 bases between them. As DNA, the CDR3 is TGTGCCAGCAGCCAAGATCGTCGGGGAGCTGGGGCCAACGTCCTGACTTTC. Protein product: CASSQDRRGAGANVLTF.

The V gene is TRBV5-8, the J gene TRBJ1-3, with unresolved D. Per the germline V gene, CDR1 is SGHTS and CDR2 is YDEGEE. Trimming cost V 4 bases and J 0 bases, with 11 bases left between them. This CDR3 region has 15 residues. This chain's CDR3 is CASSGGFFSGNTIYF. DNA of the CDR3: TGTGCCAGCAGCGGCGGATTTTTCTCTGGAAACACCATATATTTT.

This clone was detected a few times. The genes are TRBV11-2 and TRBJ2-7; D perhaps matches TRBD2 (6 bases). Germline-derived CDR1 and CDR2 are SGHAT and FQNNGV. Trimming pared 0 bases from V and 6 bases from J, leaving 15 bases between. The CDR3 length is 15 residues. This CDR3 reads CASSLDPYGGAEQYF. The CDR3 DNA is TGTGCCAGCAGCTTAGACCCGTACGGGGGTGCCGAGCAGTACTTC.